This T cell receptor (beta chain) was identified in a study of shared clonotypes between healthy human individuals. Study-wide findings and caveats: The study generally estimated greater richness for naive than memory subsets. Non-shared clonotypes had lower generation probabilities than those shared by all four donors.

About this clone: Antigen specificity is unknown.

There are 15 residues in the CDR3. CDR1 and CDR2 (germline): SGHNT, YYREEE (reference sequence). V lost 3 bases and J 2 bases, leaving 11 bases between the germline ends. Donors, without exception, were Caucasian adults residing in Nashville, Tennessee. The study separated CD4+ cells into CD45RA+ naive and CD45RA-negative memory subsets. Here immunoSEQ multiplex PCR was the method, and the copy in TCRdb shows in-frame clones only, minus some. This sample has 2,100,000 or so clones, with approximately 94% found just once. The J gene is TRBJ2-2, the V gene TRBV5-4; possibly TRBD1 for D (5 bases). The source is a man younger than 35 in good health. The sample taken for sequencing was naive CD4+ T cells sorted from blood. Subset in this sample: CD45RA+ positively selected. The CDR3 loop is CASSSQTDNTGELFF. The CDR3 region has the DNA TGTGCCAGCAGCTCTCAGACAGATAACACCGGGGAGCTGTTTTTT.